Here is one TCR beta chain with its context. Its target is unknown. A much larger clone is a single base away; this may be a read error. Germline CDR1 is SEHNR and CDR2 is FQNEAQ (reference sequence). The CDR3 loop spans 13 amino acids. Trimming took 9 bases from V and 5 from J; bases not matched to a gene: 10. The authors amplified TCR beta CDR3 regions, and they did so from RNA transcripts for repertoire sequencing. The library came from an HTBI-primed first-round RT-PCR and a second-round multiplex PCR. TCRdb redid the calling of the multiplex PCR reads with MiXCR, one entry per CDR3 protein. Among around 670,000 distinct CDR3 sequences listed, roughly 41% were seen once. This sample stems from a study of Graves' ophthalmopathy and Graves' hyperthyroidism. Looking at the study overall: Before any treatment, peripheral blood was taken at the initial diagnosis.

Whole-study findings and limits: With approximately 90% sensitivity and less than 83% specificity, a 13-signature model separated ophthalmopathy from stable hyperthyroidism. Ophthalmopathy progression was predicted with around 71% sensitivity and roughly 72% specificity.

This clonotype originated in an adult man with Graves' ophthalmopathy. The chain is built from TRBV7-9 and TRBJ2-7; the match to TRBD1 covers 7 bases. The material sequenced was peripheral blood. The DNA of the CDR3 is TGTGCCAGTGTCATACAGGGGACCGACGAGCAGTACTTC. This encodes CASVIQGTDEQYF.